The 18 T cell receptor beta chains below all came from one sample that was sequenced in a study of T cells in Graves' hyperthyroidism and ophthalmopathy. RNA transcripts were the template for amplifying TCR beta CDR3 regions. Using the HTBI primer set, a first-round RT-PCR was run on the TCR CDR3. Using its own MiXCR run on the multiplex PCR reads, TCRdb lists one record per CDR3 protein. The sample holds fewer than 250,000 distinct CDR3 sequences, over 20% seen once. Material: blood. These receptor sequences come from a woman between 40 and 50 years old with Graves' ophthalmopathy.

There are many counts of this clonotype. The chain has TRBV7-9 and TRBJ2-7; weak D call: TRBD2 (6 bases). Between the trimmed V and J ends, which lost 1 base and 7 bases, there was a span of 14 bases. CDR1 and CDR2 from the germline V gene are SEHNR and FQNEAQ (reference sequence). The CDR3 is 14 residues long. The CDR3 nucleotides read TGTGCCAGCAGCTTAGTCGCGGGAATGGGTGAGCAGTACTTC. Translation gives CASSLVAGMGEQYF.

The V and J genes are TRBV12-3 or TRBV12-4 and TRBJ1-2, with TRBD1 matching 7 bases. Losses at the gene ends were 5 bases for V and 4 bases for J; bases not matched to a gene: 7. CDR3 length: 14 residues. The CDR3 protein is CASSPTGFGYGYTF. The DNA for the CDR3 is TGTGCCAGCAGTCCGACAGGGTTTGGCTATGGCTACACCTTC.

The V gene is TRBV9, the J gene TRBJ1-1; the match to TRBD1 covers 7 bases. Germline-derived CDR1 and CDR2 are SGDLS and YYNGEE. J gave up 9 bases and V 4 bases, and 15 bases lay outside the gene matches. The CDR3 totals 15 residues. The CDR3 region is CASSLGTAKTDQAFF. The DNA of the CDR3 is TGTGCCAGCAGCCTCGGGACAGCCAAGACCGACCAAGCTTTCTTT.

The CDR3, as DNA: TGTGCCAGCAGTTTTCGACCCAACTATGGCTACACCTTC. It codes for CASSFRPNYGYTF. J is TRBJ1-2 and V is TRBV12-3 or TRBV12-4; no clear D gene. CDR3 size: 13 residues. The V gene lost 3 bases and the J gene lost 2 bases, with 7 bases spanning the gap.

The sample holds many counts of this clonotype. This sequence joins TRBV7-9 and TRBJ1-1; D is uncertain. This CDR3 region has 13 residues. In germline, CDR1 is SEHNR, CDR2 FQNEAQ (reference sequence). V lost 1 base and J lost 1, with 4 bases in between. The CDR3 here is CASSLESNTEAFF. The CDR3 DNA reads TGTGCCAGCAGCTTAGAATCGAACACTGAAGCTTTCTTT.

The genes are TRBV30 and TRBJ1-1, with no clear D. The CDR3 extends over 13 amino acids. V dropped 5 bases and J dropped 1 base, with 11 bases sitting between them. Germline V gene data show CDR1 as GTSNPN and CDR2 as SVGIG (reference sequence). The CDR3 region is CAWAPRQNTEAFF. DNA for the CDR3: TGTGCCTGGGCACCCCGACAGAACACTGAAGCTTTCTTT.

This clonotype is medium-sized. The chain uses TRBV28 and TRBJ2-7, with TRBD2 matching 7 bases. CDR1 is MDHEN and CDR2 is SYDVKM in the germline V gene. This CDR3 is 15 amino acids long. Trimming removed 6 bases from V and 3 bases from J; junction bases left unmatched: 11. CDR3 bases: TGTGCCAGCAGCCCTGTCGTTAGCGGGCGCTACGAGCAGTACTTC. Translating gives CASSPVVSGRYEQYF.

The chain employs TRBV7-9 and TRBJ1-1; D not certain. V lost 5 bases and J 1 base, leaving 11 bases between the germline ends. CDR1 is SEHNR and CDR2 is FQNEAQ in the germline V gene (reference sequence). The CDR3 contains 14 residues. The CDR3: CASSPPQRNTEAFF. The CDR3 nucleotides are TGTGCCAGCAGCCCTCCGCAAAGGAACACTGAAGCTTTCTTT. The full variable domain, completed using reference TRBV7-9 and TRBJ1-1, is DTGVSQNPRHKITKRGQNVTFRCDPISEHNRLYWYRQTLGQGPEFLTYFQNEAQLEKSRLLSDRFSAERPKGSFSTLEIQRTEQGDSAMYLCASSPPQRNTEAFFGQGTRLTVV.

This clonotype was seen repeatedly, ten times or more. The V gene is TRBV7-2, the J gene TRBJ2-2, with 11 nucleotides matching TRBD2. The V and J ends lost 4 bases and 5 bases, in that order; junction bases with no gene match: 3. The CDR3 has 15 amino acids. Germline lookup yields CDR1 SGHTA and CDR2 FQGNSA. Written as DNA, the CDR3 is TGTGCCAGCAGCTCACTAGCGGGAGTGACCGGGGAGCTGTTTTTT. Residues: CASSSLAGVTGELFF. The whole variable domain, filled in from reference TRBV7-2 and TRBJ2-2, reads GAGVSQSPSNKVTEKGKDVELRCDPISGHTALYWYRQSLGQGLEFLIYFQGNSAPDKSGLPSDRFSAERTGGSVSTLTIQRTQQEDSAVYLCASSSLAGVTGELFFGEGSRLTVL.

This rearrangement joins TRBV29-1 to TRBJ1-5, with TRBD1 matching 8 bases. This CDR3 has 13 amino acids. Trimming at V came to 6 bases and at J to 4 bases, leaving 5 bases not matched to a gene. Germline assignment: CDR1 SQVTM and CDR2 ANQGSEA. The CDR3 DNA reads TGCAGCGTGGCGGACAGGGAGAATCAGCCCCAGCATTTT. Encoded protein: CSVADRENQPQHF.

The genes are TRBV20-1 and TRBJ1-5; possibly TRBD1 for D (5 bases). Germline assignment: CDR1 DFQATT and CDR2 SNEGSKA (reference sequence). CDR3 length equals 13 residues. Trimming took 3 bases from V and 9 from J, leaving 15 bases between them. Here the CDR3 DNA reads TGCAGTGCTAGGGGGAGGGGACCAACGCCCCAGCATTTT. It is translated as CSARGRGPTPQHF.

This clonotype came up many times. The CDR3 region is CASSLAGGRQNTEAFF. For the CDR3, the DNA is TGCGCCAGCAGCTTGGCCGGGGGCAGACAGAACACTGAAGCTTTCTTT. The rearrangement links TRBV5-1 to TRBJ1-1; D is possibly TRBD1 (6 bases). In germline, CDR1 is SGHRS, CDR2 YFSETQ. There are 16 residues in the CDR3. Trimming took off 0 bases at V and 1 base at J, with 13 bases between the two ends.

At least ten counts were recorded for this clonotype. The chain links TRBV6-1 to TRBJ2-7; D perhaps matches TRBD1 (5 bases). Trimming shortened V by 4 bases and J by 1 base, and 11 bases separated the two germline ends. CDR1 MNHNS and CDR2 SASEGT come from the germline V gene. The CDR3 contains 14 residues. CDR3 sequence reads: CASSGGSGSYEQYF. DNA of the CDR3: TGTGCCAGCAGTGGTGGGTCAGGGTCCTACGAGCAGTACTTC.

Many counts were recorded for this clonotype. Mismatch with germline at one junction end may stem from a read error. This chain joins TRBV28 and TRBJ1-2; 10 bases are a match to TRBD1. The CDR3 extends over 14 amino acids. Germline CDR1 is MDHEN and CDR2 is SYDVKM. CDR3 DNA: TGTACCAGCAGTCTTGGACAGGGGGACTATGGCTACACCTTC. The encoded protein is CTSSLGQGDYGYTF.

This clonotype was recorded many times. The CDR3 is CASSQGSPNYGYTF. In DNA, the CDR3 is TGTGCCAGCAGCCAAGGCAGCCCCAACTATGGCTACACCTTC. V and J are TRBV14 and TRBJ1-2; D not resolved. There are 14 residues in the CDR3. Germline values: CDR1 SGHDN, CDR2 FVKESK. Trimming shortened V by 1 base and J by 2 bases, and 8 bases separated the two germline ends.

This clonotype occurred many times. This chain uses TRBV4-1 with TRBJ2-7; no clear D gene. Germline assignment: CDR1 MGHRA and CDR2 YSYEKL. This CDR3 spans 17 amino acids. The V end lost 1 base, the J end lost 0 bases, and 16 bases lay between the germline ends. The DNA for the CDR3 is TGCGCCAGCAGCCAAGTTTTCCCGGCCCCATTCTCCTACGAGCAGTACTTC. Its translation: CASSQVFPAPFSYEQYF.

The V and J genes are TRBV6-1 and TRBJ1-2, with D possibly matching TRBD1 (5 bases). V was clipped by 4 bases and J by 6 bases, with 15 bases between them. CDR1 MNHNS and CDR2 SASEGT come from the germline V gene. CDR3 length: 14 residues. The CDR3, as DNA: TGTGCCAGCAGTGCGTACTTTGGGGGGGATGGCTACACCTTC. This sequence encodes CASSAYFGGDGYTF.

This clonotype was seen many times. The genes are TRBV6-1 and TRBJ1-1; possible D gene TRBD1, 6 bases. The CDR3 is made up of 12 amino acids. The germline V and J ends were trimmed by 6 bases and 5 bases, with 10 bases remaining between them. Germline CDR1 and CDR2: MNHNS and SASEGT. The chain's CDR3 is CASRDSGTEAFF. The CDR3 region has the DNA TGTGCCAGCAGGGACAGTGGAACTGAAGCTTTCTTT.